The entry below gives a single TCR beta chain sequence along with its context. This sample stems from a study of blood T cell repertoires in COVID-19. Study-wide context: Spain, Italy and the United States supplied samples that represented acute and convalescent COVID-19. PBMCs, B-cell-depleted T cells, or T cells provided the cDNA or gDNA that made up the material.

Individuals drawn from around 25 US areas were about 18 to 89 years old. Either two negative PCRs, clearance, or symptom resolution qualified Cohort 3 donors as recovered. Sequenced by immunoSEQ multiplex PCR; TCRdb stores in-frame clones only, minus some. There are fewer than 350,000 clones in the sample; roughly 85% occur only once, and about 2.7% lies in the top ten. The CDR3 length is 14 residues. Trimming removed 2 bases at V and 6 bases at J, with 11 bases between. Per germline, CDR1 SEHNR and CDR2 FQNEAQ (reference sequence). The chain has TRBV7-9 and TRBJ2-1; D perhaps matches TRBD1 (6 bases). This TCR was sampled from a woman aged 45-60 years who had recovered from COVID-19. Sequencing was performed on PBMCs or T cells enriched from blood (not recorded which). CDR3 amino acids: CASSLSQGINEQFF. CDR3 nucleotides: TGTGCCAGCAGCTTATCCCAGGGGATCAATGAGCAGTTCTTC.